Presented here are 9 T cell receptor beta chains from one specimen sequenced in a study of blood T cells in healthy people across ages. Together with a sample-barcoded 5' primer, a J-beta primer mix was included in a second PCR lasting about 6 to 11 cycles. MiXCR, run by TCRdb on the 5' RACE reads, gives a single entry per CDR3 protein. Here the sample spans approximately 1,700,000 distinct CDR3 sequences, 35% to 50% being singletons. Sequences were obtained from blood. The receptor source for this set is a human donor in good health.

This clonotype came up a few times. The chain employs TRBV5-1 and TRBJ2-3, with D uncertain. The CDR3 loop spans 16 amino acids. CDR1 is SGHRS, CDR2 YFSETQ, per germline. The V end was cut by 2 bases, the J end by 0 bases, with 13 bases between. The CDR3 spells CASSLTIDSSTDTQYF. CDR3 bases: TGCGCCAGCAGCTTAACAATAGACTCTAGCACAGATACGCAGTATTTT.

This clonotype was seen only once. J is TRBJ1-2 and V is TRBV7-2; possibly TRBD1 for D (5 bases). Germline CDR1 and CDR2: SGHTA and FQGNSA. The CDR3 totals 14 residues. With 4 bases removed from V and 0 bases from J, the gap between germline ends came to 9 bases. As DNA, the CDR3 is TGTGCCAGCAGCTATGGACACACTAACTATGGCTACACCTTC. Its protein product is CASSYGHTNYGYTF.

The count of this clonotype is one. This chain uses TRBV7-4 with TRBJ1-3; D is ambiguous. The germline V and J ends were trimmed by 6 bases and 0 bases, with 15 bases remaining between them. CDR1 and CDR2 from the germline V gene are SGHVT and SQSDAQ. This CDR3 is built from 16 residues. CDR3: CASRLPHPVSGNTIYF. CDR3 coding DNA: TGTGCCAGCAGATTACCCCACCCCGTCTCTGGAAACACCATATATTTT.

The chain combines TRBV20-1 with TRBJ1-1, with D possibly TRBD1 on 6 matching bases. The germline gives CDR1 DFQATT, CDR2 SNEGSKA (reference sequence). The germline V and J ends were trimmed by 6 bases and 4 bases, with 21 bases remaining between them. The CDR3 is 15 amino acids. CDR3 coding DNA: TGCAGTGCAGGCCCGATTACAGGGCGTTCCACTGAAGCTTTCTTT. Translation: CSAGPITGRSTEAFF.

This clonotype was observed a few times. The genes are TRBV27 and TRBJ2-1; tentatively, D is TRBD2 (5 bases). From germline, CDR1 is MNHEY and CDR2 SMNVEV (reference sequence). The CDR3 contains 15 residues. V was clipped by 4 bases and J by 7 bases, with 17 bases between them. CDR3 bases: TGTGCCAGCAGTTCACTAGGGCCTGGTGGGAATGAGCAGTTCTTC. Amino acids: CASSSLGPGGNEQFF.

V is TRBV20-1 and J is TRBJ1-2; D remains unclear. CDR3 length: 18 amino acids. With 1 base removed from V and 1 base from J, the gap between germline ends came to 22 bases. CDR1 is DFQATT and CDR2 is SNEGSKA in the germline V gene (reference sequence). The CDR3 region has the DNA TGCAGTGCTAGAGGCATACCTACGGACCTAGCCTTTAACTATGGCTACACCTTC. This codes for CSARGIPTDLAFNYGYTF.

CDR3 protein: CASSSGGASNNEQFF. The CDR3 coding sequence is TGTGCCAGCAGCTCCGGGGGGGCCTCGAACAATGAGCAGTTCTTC. The chain combines TRBV7-3 with TRBJ2-1; 8 positions match TRBD2. V gave up 4 bases and J gave up 5 bases; unmatched junction bases: 7. Germline CDR1 reads SGHTA; CDR2 reads FQGTGA. The CDR3 spans 15 residues.

This clonotype was picked up a small number of times. The rearrangement uses TRBV7-2 and TRBJ2-7; 7 bases match TRBD1. The V and J ends lost 5 bases and 3 bases, in that order; junction bases with no gene match: 13. Germline V CDR1 and CDR2: SGHTA, FQGNSA. This CDR3 comprises 16 residues. CDR3 in DNA: TGTGCCAGCAGCCTCACCCCGGGACAGACGATCTACGAGCAGTACTTC. This sequence encodes CASSLTPGQTIYEQYF.

A remark on this clonotype: A junction end diverges from the germline sequence, so it may reflect a read error. The chain employs TRBV7-2 and TRBJ1-4; D is unresolved. This CDR3 comprises 15 residues. Germline CDR1 reads SGHTA; CDR2 reads FQGNSA. The CDR3 sequence is CASSLSRSTSEKLFF. The CDR3 bases are TGTGCCAGCAGCTTATCACGGTCAACTAGTGAAAAACTGTTTTTT.